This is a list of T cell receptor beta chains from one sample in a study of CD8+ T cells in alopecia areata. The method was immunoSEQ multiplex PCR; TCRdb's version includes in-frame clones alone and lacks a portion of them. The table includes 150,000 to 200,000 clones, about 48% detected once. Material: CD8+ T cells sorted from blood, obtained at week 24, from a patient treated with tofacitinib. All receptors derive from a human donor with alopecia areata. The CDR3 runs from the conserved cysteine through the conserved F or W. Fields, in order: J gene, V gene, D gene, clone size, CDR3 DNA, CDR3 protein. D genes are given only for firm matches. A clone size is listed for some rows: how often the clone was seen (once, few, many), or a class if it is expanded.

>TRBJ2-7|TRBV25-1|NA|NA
TGTGCCAGCAGTGAGGTGAGCGAGCAGTACTTC
CASSEVSEQYF
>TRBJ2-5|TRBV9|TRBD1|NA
TGTGCCAGCAGCGTAGAGACAGGGTCAGGGGAGACCCAGTACTTC
CASSVETGSGETQYF
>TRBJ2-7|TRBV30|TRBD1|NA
TGTGCCTGGAACCGCGGACAGGGTCTGGACGAGCAGTACTTC
CAWNRGQGLDEQYF
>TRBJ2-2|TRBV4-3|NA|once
TGCGCCAGCAGCCAAGATAGACCGGACAGATACACCGGGGAGCTGTTTTTT
CASSQDRPDRYTGELFF
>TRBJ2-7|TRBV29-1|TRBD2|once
TGCAGCGTTCTACGGTTAGCGGGGGGTACCTACGAGCAGTACTTC
CSVLRLAGGTYEQYF
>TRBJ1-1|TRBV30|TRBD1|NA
TGTGCCTGGAATGAGGGGGCCCTCCGGAACACTGAAGCTTTCTTT
CAWNEGALRNTEAFF
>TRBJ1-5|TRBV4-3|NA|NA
TGCGCCAGCAGCCCGAAACAGGGTCAGCCCCAGCATTTT
CASSPKQGQPQHF
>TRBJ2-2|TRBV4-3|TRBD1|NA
TGCGCCAGCAGCCATATGACAGGGTCCACCGGGGAGCTGTTTTTT
CASSHMTGSTGELFF
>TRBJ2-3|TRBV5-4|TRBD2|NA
TGTGCCAGCAGACAATTCACGACGGGAGGGAGCACAGATACGCAGTATTTT
CASRQFTTGGSTDTQYF
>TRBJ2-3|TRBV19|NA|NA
TGTGCCAGTAGTATAGGCGGAGATACGCAGTATTTT
CASSIGGDTQYF
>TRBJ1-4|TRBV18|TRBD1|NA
TGTGCCAGCTCACCATCGACAGGGGGTGAAAAACTGTTTTTT
CASSPSTGGEKLFF
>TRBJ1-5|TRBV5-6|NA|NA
TGTGCCAGCAGCTTGGGGCTGGTCCGGCCCCAGCATTTT
CASSLGLVRPQHF
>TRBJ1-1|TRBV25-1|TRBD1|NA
TGTGCCAGCAGTCGCGCAGGGGGCGGTGACACTGAAGCTTTCTTT
CASSRAGGGDTEAFF
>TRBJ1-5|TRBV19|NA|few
TGTGCCAGTAGTATAAGGACAGAAGATCAGCCCCAGCATTTT
CASSIRTEDQPQHF
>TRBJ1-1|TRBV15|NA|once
TGTGCCACCAGCGCTAGGACAAAAGCTTTCTTT
CATSARTKAFF
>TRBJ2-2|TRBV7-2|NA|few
TGTGCCAGCAGCTTATTCGAACGGAACACCGGGGAGCTGTTTTTT
CASSLFERNTGELFF
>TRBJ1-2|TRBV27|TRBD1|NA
TGTGCCAGCGCCCCGGGACAGGGACGAGGCTACACCTTC
CASAPGQGRGYTF
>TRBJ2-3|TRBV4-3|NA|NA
TGCGCCAGCAGCCCGGAGCGGGTAACCACAGATACGCAGTATTTT
CASSPERVTTDTQYF
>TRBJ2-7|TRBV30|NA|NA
TGTGCCTGGAGTGGGTCCTGGGACGAGCAGTACTTC
CAWSGSWDEQYF
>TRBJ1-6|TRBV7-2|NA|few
TGTGCCAGCAGCTCCCGGGCTAGCTCCTATAATTCACCCCTCCACTTT
CASSSRASSYNSPLHF
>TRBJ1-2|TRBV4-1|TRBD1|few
TGCGCCAGCAGCCAAGGTCAGGGGGCCTATGGCTACACCTTC
CASSQGQGAYGYTF
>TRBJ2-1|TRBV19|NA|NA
TGTGCCAGTAGTATTAGTGGGGGCTCCTACAATGAGCAGTTCTTC
CASSISGGSYNEQFF
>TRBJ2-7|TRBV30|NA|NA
TGTGCCTGGAGTCCATCCCAGGGCTACGAGCAGTACTTC
CAWSPSQGYEQYF
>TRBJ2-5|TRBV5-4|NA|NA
TGTGCCAGCAGCTTGGACGGAGAAGAGACCCAGTACTTC
CASSLDGEETQYF
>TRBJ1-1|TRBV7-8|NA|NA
TGTGCCAGCAGCCCGACGAGCACTGAAGCTTTCTTT
CASSPTSTEAFF
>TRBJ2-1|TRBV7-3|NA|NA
TGTGCCAGCAGCTTGGACGCCGGGTCGGAGCAGTTCTTC
CASSLDAGSEQFF
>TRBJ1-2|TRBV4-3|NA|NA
TGCGCCAGCAGCCAAGCCCCCGTGGATGGCTACACCTTC
CASSQAPVDGYTF
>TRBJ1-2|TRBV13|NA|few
TGTGCCAGCAGCTATCAGAGGGGCTACACCTTC
CASSYQRGYTF
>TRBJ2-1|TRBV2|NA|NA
TGTGCCATCCCCGGGACCCTTTACAATGAGCAGTTCTTC
CAIPGTLYNEQFF
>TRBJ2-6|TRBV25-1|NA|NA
TGTGCCAGCAGTGAAGGTCGTGGGGCCAACGTCCTGACTTTC
CASSEGRGANVLTF